Listed below are T cell receptor beta chains from one sample, sequenced in a study of blood T cells in healthy people across ages. In TCRdb, the 5' RACE reads were re-called with MiXCR into one record per CDR3 protein. The sample consists of 1.6 million or so distinct CDR3 sequences, approximately 32% of them appearing once. The sample consisted of blood. All receptors derive from a woman in her 30s in good health. The CDR3 runs from the conserved cysteine through the conserved F or W. D genes are given only for firm matches. Rows give clone size only sometimes, using once, few, many, or a class for an expanded clone.

d_call	j_call	clone_size	v_call	cdr3_nt	cdr3_aa
TRBD2	TRBJ2-1	NA	TRBV7-6	TGTGCCAGCAGCTTAGGTGGGACTAGCGGCACTCGGCAGTTCTTC	CASSLGGTSGTRQFF
NA	TRBJ2-1	few	TRBV3-1	TGTGCCAGCAGCCCTACGGCCCGGGTGGGCAATGAGCAGTTCTTC	CASSPTARVGNEQFF
TRBD1	TRBJ1-2	NA	TRBV5-5	TGTGCCAGCAGAAGGACAGGCGGGGGGGGCTACACCTTC	CASRRTGGGGYTF
NA	TRBJ2-1	few	TRBV12-3/TRBV12-4	TGTGCCAGCAGTTTGTACCTCTCCTACAATGAGCAGTTCTTC	CASSLYLSYNEQFF
NA	TRBJ2-7	NA	TRBV6-6	TGTGCCAGCAGTTACCTTCGGGCTAGTAAGTACGAGCAGTACTTC	CASSYLRASKYEQYF
TRBD2	TRBJ2-2	NA	TRBV12-3/TRBV12-4	TGTGCCAGCAGCCCAGGGACTAGCGGGTTGGCCGGGGGGCTGTTTTTT	CASSPGTSGLAGGLFF
TRBD1	TRBJ2-7	once	TRBV5-1	TGCGCCAGCAGCTTGGCCGACAGGGAAGAGCGCGAGCAGTACTTC	CASSLADREEREQYF
NA	TRBJ2-3	many	TRBV7-2	TGTGCCAGCAGCTTTGGGGGGAGGAGCACAGATACGCAGTATTTT	CASSFGGRSTDTQYF
NA	TRBJ2-3	NA	TRBV7-2	TGTGCCAGCAGCTTAGTGCCAGGGCTAGAAGATACGCAGTATTTT	CASSLVPGLEDTQYF
NA	TRBJ2-7	NA	TRBV15	TGTGCCACCGGGTCCAAGCTTCCCCCCTACGAGCAGTACTTC	CATGSKLPPYEQYF
TRBD2	TRBJ2-3	few	TRBV3-1	TGTGCCAGCAGCCAAGATATACGCAGCGGGGGGACAGATACGCAGTATTTT	CASSQDIRSGGTDTQYF
NA	TRBJ2-7	NA	TRBV12-3/TRBV12-4	TGTGCCAGCAGTTTGCCTCAGGCCTACGAGCAGTACTTC	CASSLPQAYEQYF
NA	TRBJ1-1	NA	TRBV27	TGTGCCAGCAGCCTACACCCTACCCAGGGGATGAACACTGAAGCTTTCTTT	CASSLHPTQGMNTEAFF
NA	TRBJ1-2	NA	TRBV20-1	TGCAGTGCTAGTGGGCAGGGCACTACTTATGGCTACACCTTC	CSASGQGTTYGYTF
TRBD1	TRBJ2-7	NA	TRBV25-1	TGTGCCAGCAGTGGGGGGACAGGGGAGTACAAGCAGTACTTC	CASSGGTGEYKQYF
NA	TRBJ1-6	NA	TRBV20-1	TGCAGTGCTAGCTTAACGAGGGAGTCACCCCTCCACTTT	CSASLTRESPLHF
TRBD1	TRBJ2-4	NA	TRBV5-1	TGCGCCAGCAGCTTGGGTACAGGGGGCGCGGACATTCAGTACTTC	CASSLGTGGADIQYF
NA	TRBJ2-5	few	TRBV6-6	TGTGCCAGCAGTTACCCGGAAAGGCAGGGGGGCGGAGGGGGCCAGTACTTC	CASSYPERQGGGGGQYF
TRBD2	TRBJ2-1	NA	TRBV20-1	TGCAGTGCTAGAGTATCGGTAAGCGGGGCCGCCTATCCCCCCTACAATGAGCAGTTCTTC	CSARVSVSGAAYPPYNEQFF
TRBD2	TRBJ2-1	NA	TRBV24-1	TGTGCCACCCGCGCTAGCGGGAGCATCAATGAGCAGTTCTTC	CATRASGSINEQFF
NA	TRBJ1-5	NA	TRBV6-1	TGTGCCAGCACCCGAGGGGGGATCCGCAATCAGCCCCAGCATTTT	CASTRGGIRNQPQHF
TRBD1	TRBJ2-5	NA	TRBV28	TGTGCCAGCAGTTTCGACAGGGGGGTCGGAGAGACCCAGTACTTC	CASSFDRGVGETQYF
NA	TRBJ1-2	few	TRBV9	TGTGCCAGCAGCGTAGACAGGCCGATCAACTATGGCTACACCTTC	CASSVDRPINYGYTF
TRBD1	TRBJ2-3	NA	TRBV5-1	TGCGCCAGCAGCCTAGACAGGGTTGCGACAGATACGCAGTATTTT	CASSLDRVATDTQYF
NA	TRBJ2-7	many	TRBV20-1	TGCAGTGCTAGAGATCACAAGAAGTACGAGCAGTACTTC	CSARDHKKYEQYF
TRBD2	TRBJ2-1	few	TRBV14	TGTGCCAGCAGCCAGTTCACGACTAGCGGGAGAAAAAATGAGCAGTTCTTC	CASSQFTTSGRKNEQFF
TRBD2	TRBJ2-1	NA	TRBV15	TGTGCCACCAGCAGACTAGCGGGAAATTACAATGAGCAGTTCTTC	CATSRLAGNYNEQFF
TRBD2	TRBJ2-5	few	TRBV7-3	TGTGCCAGCAGCTTAATTCCGCCGGGAGGGACGGGCGGCACAATGAAGACCCAGTACTTC	CASSLIPPGGTGGTMKTQYF
TRBD2	TRBJ2-7	NA	TRBV7-8	TGTGCCAGCAGCCCCGAGACCCTAGCGGGAGTTTACGAGCAGTACTTC	CASSPETLAGVYEQYF
TRBD1	TRBJ2-2	NA	TRBV6-1	TGTGCCAGCAAGGACAGGGACGTCACCGGGGAGCTGTTTTTT	CASKDRDVTGELFF
NA	TRBJ1-2	NA	TRBV20-1	TGCAGTGCTAGAGGTCGCTTCCAGGACGGCTACACCTTC	CSARGRFQDGYTF
NA	TRBJ2-7	NA	TRBV27	TGTGCCAGCAGAGCGGTCCTCGCCCCCCCCTACGAGCAGTACTTC	CASRAVLAPPYEQYF
TRBD1	TRBJ2-3	once	TRBV20-1	TGCAGTCCCAGGGCCGGGGCAGGGGGCGGAAGAGCAGATACGCGGTATTTT	CSPRAGAGGGRADTRYF
NA	TRBJ1-1	NA	TRBV27	TGTGCCAGCAGTTTAATCGGACAATTGAACACTGAAGCTTTCTTT	CASSLIGQLNTEAFF
NA	TRBJ2-2	NA	TRBV5-1	TGCGCCAGCAGCCCCCGTTTTAGGACACAGATCACCGGGGAGCTGTTTTTT	CASSPRFRTQITGELFF
TRBD1	TRBJ1-1	few	TRBV7-3	TGTGCCAGCAGCAAAACAGGGGGGTGGAACACTGAAGCTTTCTTT	CASSKTGGWNTEAFF
TRBD2	TRBJ2-5	NA	TRBV20-1	TGCGGTGCTCCCACCAGGAGGGAGGGTCAAGAGACCCAGTACTTC	CGAPTRREGQETQYF
TRBD2	TRBJ2-7	once	TRBV4-1	TGCGCCAGCAGCCAAGATAGCTCGGGCGGGGGCTACGAGCAGTACTTC	CASSQDSSGGGYEQYF
NA	TRBJ2-1	NA	TRBV11-2	TGTGCCAGCAGCTCAAGGTTGGGGGGAACAAACAAAGTGTATGAGCAGTTCTTC	CASSSRLGGTNKVYEQFF
TRBD1	TRBJ2-7	NA	TRBV27	TGTGCCAGCAGTTTGACAGGGTGGGACCACGAGCAGTACTTC	CASSLTGWDHEQYF